This T cell receptor (beta chain) was sequenced during a study of shared clonotypes between healthy human individuals. Background on the study: Donors had three CD4 naive, three CD4 memory, two CD8 naive and one CD8 memory plate apiece.

CDR1 and CDR2 (germline): KGHSH, LQKENI. V dropped 1 base and J dropped 0 bases, with 9 bases sitting between them. This CDR3 contains 16 residues. The table came from immunoSEQ multiplex PCR; TCRdb's copy has only in-frame clones and leaves some out. Of about 2 million clones detected, 95% appear once; the ten largest clones hold 0.13%. This receptor was taken from a man younger than 30 in good health. Sequencing was performed on naive CD4+ T cells sorted from blood. Subset indicated: CD45RA+ positively selected. This rearrangement joins TRBV18 to TRBJ2-2; possible D gene TRBD2, 5 bases. The CDR3 sequence is CASSPLAKTNTGELFF. The CDR3 region has the DNA TGTGCCAGCTCACCACTAGCGAAGACGAACACCGGGGAGCTGTTTTTT.